Listed below are T cell receptor beta chains from one sample, sequenced in a study of T-cell memory formation after mild COVID-19. Each CDR3 protein gets one entry after TCRdb re-called the 5' RACE reads with MiXCR. The sample lists approximately 410,000 distinct CDR3 sequences; more than 20% were seen once. Source material: PBMCs or a T cell subset sorted from them (not recorded which). The receptor source for this set is an adult woman who had mild COVID-19 (a few samples of this study predate the infection). Cell type and time point are not known. CDR3s include the opening cysteine and the closing phenylalanine or tryptophan.

CDR3aa | j_gene | v_gene
CASRPSGGGNYGYTF | TRBJ1-2 | TRBV12-3/TRBV12-4
CASSYSGDSTDTQYF | TRBJ2-3 | TRBV6-5
CAWSVRLEQYF | TRBJ2-7 | TRBV30
CAISESGEANYGYTF | TRBJ1-2 | TRBV10-3
CASSMYRTDSYEQYF | TRBJ2-7 | TRBV12-3/TRBV12-4
CASSAWEWDTGELFF | TRBJ2-2 | TRBV2
CSVDRGDTQYF | TRBJ2-3 | TRBV29-1
CASSWPTSGSPAPRNEQFF | TRBJ2-1 | TRBV7-8
CATYGQGGRADTQYF | TRBJ2-3 | TRBV7-9
CASKLGPSNQPQHF | TRBJ1-5 | TRBV7-8
CASSGDSLSYEQYF | TRBJ2-7 | TRBV5-1
CASSPRAGTEAFF | TRBJ1-1 | TRBV12-3/TRBV12-4
CSVEDPHRIDRTRETQYF | TRBJ2-5 | TRBV29-1
CASSKQGYGYTF | TRBJ1-2 | TRBV25-1
CASSPRDRGLYEQYF | TRBJ2-7 | TRBV7-9
CSARPTDRVNQPQHF | TRBJ1-5 | TRBV20-1
CASSPDRSYNSPLHF | TRBJ1-6 | TRBV18
CASSPDRDYGYTF | TRBJ1-2 | TRBV5-1
CASSLSRAGLGGEQFF | TRBJ2-1 | TRBV27
CASSPDSGHQPQHF | TRBJ1-5 | TRBV7-8
CASSQNRDGYTF | TRBJ1-2 | TRBV16
CASGGGLETQYF | TRBJ2-5 | TRBV2
CASSLSGRHGELFF | TRBJ2-2 | TRBV2
CASSELGSSTDTQYF | TRBJ2-3 | TRBV5-1
CASSTIRTGGNSPLHF | TRBJ1-6 | TRBV27
CASSFDRVYNEQFF | TRBJ2-1 | TRBV5-1
CAIRPGGQDTQYF | TRBJ2-3 | TRBV7-9
CASQRALAKNIQYF | TRBJ2-4 | TRBV13
CASSLVGIGSYNEQFF | TRBJ2-1 | TRBV5-1
CASSLGQTGELFF | TRBJ2-2 | TRBV5-6
CATSRGGTSGFGQYF | TRBJ2-7 | TRBV15
CSASQYEKLFF | TRBJ1-4 | TRBV20-1
CSASKVDSSYEQYF | TRBJ2-7 | TRBV20-1